The subject of this entry is one TCR beta chain. Its target is unknown. The CDR3 spans 20 residues. The germline V and J ends were trimmed by 5 bases and 3 bases, with 29 bases remaining between them. The germline gives CDR1 MDHEN, CDR2 SYDVKM. This sample was included in a study of graft-versus-host responses after intestinal transplantation. Using immunoSEQ multiplex PCR, the repertoire was profiled, and TCRdb retains in-frame clones only, with some absent. The sample yields over 80,000 clones, around 86% seen once. The study, taken as a whole, reports: Allografts of one patient group, those with graft-donor T cell macrochimerism, had high graft-versus-host to host-versus-graft clonal ratios. GvH clones appeared in recipient marrow, some first in ileum or blood.

This material consisted of PBMCs, taken 255 days after intestinal transplant. This chain joins TRBV28 and TRBJ2-1, with D possibly matching TRBD1 (5 bases). The sequence derives from a human patient who received an intestinal transplant, so some T cells may come from the graft donor. The CDR3 is CASSRRAWQGQKSRYNEQFF. CDR3 DNA sequence: TGTGCCAGCAGTCGGCGTGCCTGGCAGGGCCAAAAGAGTCGCTACAATGAGCAGTTCTTC. Using reference TRBV28 and TRBJ2-1 for the parts outside the CDR3, the full variable domain is DVKVTQSSRYLVKRTGEKVFLECVQDMDHENMFWYRQDPGLGLRLIYFSYDVKMKEKGDIPEGYSVSREKKERFSLILESASTNQTSMYLCASSRRAWQGQKSRYNEQFFGPGTRLTVL.